These T cell receptor beta chains were read from a single sample in a study of T cell changes during pregnancy in multiple sclerosis. TCRdb's table, derived via immunoSEQ multiplex PCR, lists solely in-frame clones and lacks some. The sample holds 65,000 to 75,000 clones; more than 85% are singletons and the top ten take approximately 1.4%. Specimen: peripheral blood, collected in the second trimester of pregnancy. The receptors stem from a female donor with multiple sclerosis, enrolled in a pregnancy study. CDR3s include the opening cysteine and the closing phenylalanine or tryptophan. Each record gives: D gene, J gene, V gene, CDR3 protein. D genes are given only for firm matches.

D gene: -
J gene: TRBJ1-1
V gene: TRBV30
CDR3 protein: CACRSREAFF

D gene: -
J gene: TRBJ1-5
V gene: TRBV25-1
CDR3 protein: CASGVRDIGKQPQHF

D gene: -
J gene: TRBJ2-7
V gene: TRBV7-3
CDR3 protein: CASSLMSGNEQYF

D gene: TRBD1
J gene: TRBJ2-3
V gene: TRBV10-3
CDR3 protein: CAISESSGRGLDTQYF

D gene: -
J gene: TRBJ2-3
V gene: TRBV5-1
CDR3 protein: CASSFGTDTQYF

D gene: -
J gene: TRBJ1-1
V gene: TRBV27
CDR3 protein: CASRAQDFLAFF

D gene: -
J gene: TRBJ2-2
V gene: TRBV29-1
CDR3 protein: CSGCREAGELFF

D gene: -
J gene: TRBJ1-1
V gene: TRBV10-2
CDR3 protein: CASSYMNTEAFF

D gene: -
J gene: TRBJ2-7
V gene: TRBV5-6
CDR3 protein: CASSRRQAPYEQYF

D gene: -
J gene: TRBJ2-1
V gene: TRBV7-9
CDR3 protein: CASSFGRAFGNEQFF

D gene: -
J gene: TRBJ1-2
V gene: TRBV19
CDR3 protein: CASSIPSRRNYGYTF

D gene: -
J gene: TRBJ1-6
V gene: TRBV19
CDR3 protein: CASSIGERPQNSPLHF

D gene: TRBD1
J gene: TRBJ1-6
V gene: TRBV30
CDR3 protein: CAWLQGGPLHF

D gene: -
J gene: TRBJ1-5
V gene: TRBV5-5
CDR3 protein: CASSLTLQSNQPQHF